This TCR beta chain is drawn from a study of OX40 agonist ivuxolimab in advanced cancers. Study results and limitations: The study observed clonal expansion of CD4+ and CD8+ blood T cells by week 6 at 0.1 to 3.0 mg/kg.

Assay: immunoSEQ multiplex PCR; the TCRdb copy retains only in-frame clones and omits some. The table has more than 45,000 clones, approximately 91% seen once. This clone was recorded once. Antigen: not known. Here the sequenced sample was CD4+ or CD8+ T cells sorted from blood, taken in a trial of the OX40 agonist ivuxolimab. The receptor was derived from an adult with an advanced solid tumor such as melanoma, head and neck, liver or kidney cancer.

CDR3 amino acids: CASNIGGHEQYF. The CDR3 nucleotides are TGTGCCAGTAACATAGGGGGCCACGAGCAGTACTTC. The genes are TRBV19 and TRBJ2-7; 7 positions agree with TRBD1. V shed 7 bases and J 5 bases; nucleotides not matched to a gene: 5. Germline CDR1 reads LNHDA; CDR2 reads SQIVND (reference sequence). CDR3 length: 12 amino acids.